This TCR beta chain appears in the sequencing data of a study of T-cell reconstitution after alpha-beta-depleted transplantation in children (dated by TCRdb to the mid-2010s). Looking at the study overall: Using TCR repertoire profiling, the study quantitatively followed how T-cell immune reconstitution unfolded in children after TCRalphabeta/CD19-depleted allogeneic hematopoietic cell transplantation.

This clonotype appeared many times. It has no known antigen specificity. The input lacks base qualities; no much larger clone sits a single base away. Spanning cysteine to phenylalanine, the CDR3 consists of 13 amino acids. Only CDR3 DNA remains: 39 bases, in frame from the first base. Relative to germline, V is missing 7 bases and J is missing 5 bases, with 5 bases of the junction outside any gene match. CDR1 ENHRY and CDR2 SYGVKD were looked up in the germline V gene. Study-wide conclusions, independent of this receptor: Over the following months the frequencies of hyperexpanded clones went down, and after one year T-cell counts and TCRbeta diversity were mostly credited to newly produced T cells. About two months after transplant, the apparently early recovery of alphabetaT-cell counts reportedly depended on just several hundred clones that had expanded rapidly and came from non-depleted graft cells. In some patients, the high TCRbeta diversity seen at day 60 was put down to recipient T cells and intrathymic progenitors that had survived conditioning.

In the paper's terms, the treatment or condition label means: allogeneic hematopoietic cell transplantation with graft depleted of TCRalphabeta T cells and CD19 B cells. TCRalphabeta/CD19-depleted allogeneic hematopoietic cell grafts were given to the transplant recipients, all of whom were children. Library generation was performed with PCR. TCRdb records Illumina HiSeq 2500 as the sequencer. TCR library preparation used molecular barcoding, with unique molecular identifiers applied to normalize quantification of the TCRbeta repertoire. Through fastp at Q25 and MiXCR, TCRdb rebuilt clones from the public reads, retaining in-frame beta chains. Rows are combined by CDR3 protein, so each entry shows the most common genes and DNA. The sample contains approximately 110,000 distinct CDR3 sequences, around 23% of them found a single time. 8% to 11% of the sample rests with the top ten.

In this chain, TRBV10-3 is recombined with TRBJ2-7; TRBD2 aligns with 10 central bases. The source of this sequence is a male patient aged 2-10 years who had a stem cell transplant for chronic granulomatous disease, so the T cells may come from the graft donor. The material sequenced was PBMCs, mostly from graft donor cells, taken 180 days after TCRalphabeta/CD19-depleted stem cell transplant. The DNA is as follows: TGTGCCATCAAATCTAGCGGGAGTGACGAGCAGTACTTC. It codes for CAIKSSGSDEQYF.